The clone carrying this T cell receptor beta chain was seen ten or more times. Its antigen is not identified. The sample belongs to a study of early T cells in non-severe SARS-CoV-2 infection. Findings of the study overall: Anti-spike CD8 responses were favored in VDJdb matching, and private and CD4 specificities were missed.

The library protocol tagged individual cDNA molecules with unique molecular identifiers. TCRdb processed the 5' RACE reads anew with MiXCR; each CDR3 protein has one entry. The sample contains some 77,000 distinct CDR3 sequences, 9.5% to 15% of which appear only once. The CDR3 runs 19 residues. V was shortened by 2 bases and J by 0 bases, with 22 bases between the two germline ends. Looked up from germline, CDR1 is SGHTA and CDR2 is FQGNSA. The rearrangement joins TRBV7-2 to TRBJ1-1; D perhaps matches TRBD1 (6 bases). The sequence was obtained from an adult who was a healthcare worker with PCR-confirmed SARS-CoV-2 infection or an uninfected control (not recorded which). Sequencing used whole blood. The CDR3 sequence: CASSLLAGGRLAVNTEAFF. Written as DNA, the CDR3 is TGTGCCAGCAGCTTATTGGCCGGGGGCCGACTCGCGGTGAACACTGAAGCTTTCTTT.